This T cell receptor beta chain was obtained from a study of type 1 regulatory T cells. Study information: T-allo10 is an in vitro-generated, Tr1-enriched CD4 T cell product specific for alloantigen.

TCRdb re-called the reads with MiXCR, one entry per CDR3 protein. The table records about 42,000 distinct CDR3 sequences, more than 10% of them present only once. The table lists this clonotype with many counts. What it binds is not known. Study-wide results and limits: Type 1 regulatory T cells had a more restricted TCR repertoire than non-type 1 regulatory T cells.

The germline V gene has CDR1 DFQATT and CDR2 SNEGSKA (reference sequence). This CDR3 comprises 13 residues. Trimming cost V 6 bases and J 4 bases; bases outside gene matches: 7. Sequencing was carried out using cultured non-Tr1 T cells, either the whole culture or a sorted T cell fraction (not recorded which). The sequence was obtained from a human donor in good health. The rearrangement links TRBV20-1 to TRBJ1-1; 8 bases align to TRBD1. The CDR3 loop is CSADTGGITEAFF. In DNA, the CDR3 is TGCAGTGCAGATACAGGGGGGATCACTGAAGCTTTCTTT.